These 10 T cell receptor beta chains were sequenced from one sample in a study of cytomegalovirus exposure and HLA in healthy donors. Amplification used 60 Vbeta primers and 13 Jbeta primers. The table came from immunoSEQ multiplex PCR; TCRdb's copy has only in-frame clones and leaves some out. The sample gives some 150,000 clones, about 76% of which show up once; approximately 7.7% is in the top ten. The sequencing sample was made of PBMCs. The receptors derive from a man aged 25 to 45 in good health and CMV-seropositive.

CDR3 region: CASRFQGSVRTGELFF. For the CDR3, the DNA is TGTGCCAGCAGGTTTCAGGGATCAGTAAGAACCGGGGAGCTGTTTTTT. This chain connects TRBV2 to TRBJ2-2, with D possibly TRBD1 on 5 matching bases. Germline CDR1 reads SNHLY; CDR2 reads FYNNEI. The CDR3 runs to 16 residues. Trimming removed 6 bases at V and 5 bases at J, with 19 bases between.

The rearrangement links TRBV27 to TRBJ1-6; D uncertain. Germline CDR1 is MNHEY and CDR2 is SMNVEV (reference sequence). V was cut by 2 bases and J by 6 bases, with 11 bases left in between. The CDR3 consists of 15 residues. The CDR3 DNA sequence: TGTGCCAGCAGTTTAACAGAAAATTTTAATTCACCCCTCCACTTT. This gives the protein CASSLTENFNSPLHF.

This clone was detected a few times. J is TRBJ2-7 and V is TRBV5-1; possibly TRBD2 for D (5 bases). Trimming removed 2 bases at V and 12 bases at J, with 12 bases between. CDR3 length: 11 amino acids. Germline V CDR1 and CDR2: SGHRS, YFSETQ. The CDR3, as DNA: TGCGCCAGCAGCTTCCGGGGAGCTACGTACTTC. Translation: CASSFRGATYF.

This sequence joins TRBV9 and TRBJ2-1; 10 nucleotides line up with TRBD2. The germline V gene has CDR1 SGDLS and CDR2 YYNGEE. Trimming cost V 2 bases and J 6 bases; bases outside gene matches: 5. The CDR3 totals 15 residues. This chain's CDR3 is CASSVWASGGNEQFF. The CDR3 DNA sequence: TGTGCCAGCAGCGTTTGGGCTAGCGGGGGCAATGAGCAGTTCTTC.

This clone was seen a few times. This chain joins TRBV7-3 and TRBJ1-4; 9 bases align to TRBD1. The CDR3 runs to 13 residues. Germline values: CDR1 SGHTA, CDR2 FQGTGA. V shed 5 bases, J shed 8 bases, and the junction held 3 bases outside the gene matches. CDR3 bases: TGTGCCAGCAGCAGACAGGGGGGGGAAAAACTGTTTTTT. Translating gives CASSRQGGEKLFF.

The gene calls are TRBV20-1 and TRBJ2-7; a weak D match, TRBD2 (7 bases). Trimming took off 0 bases at V and 11 bases at J, with 11 bases between the two ends. Germline CDR1 DFQATT, CDR2 SNEGSKA (reference sequence). CDR3 length: 11 residues. The CDR3 spells CSARDQGREYF. The CDR3 DNA reads TGCAGTGCTAGAGATCAGGGGAGGGAGTACTTC.

This clone was seen a single time. The chain employs TRBV15 and TRBJ2-1; D not resolved. V was pared by 0 bases and J by 4 bases, with 10 bases between. The CDR3 totals 15 residues. CDR1 LNHNV and CDR2 YYDKDF come from the germline V gene (reference sequence). CDR3 in amino acids: CATSRDSARYNEQFF. CDR3 DNA sequence: TGTGCCACCAGCAGAGATAGTGCCCGATACAATGAGCAGTTCTTC.

The chain recombines TRBV7-9 with TRBJ1-2; 10 nucleotides line up with TRBD1. Germline CDR1 and CDR2: SEHNR and FQNEAQ (reference sequence). This CDR3 has 17 residues. After removal of 3 bases from V and 5 bases from J, the junction contained 12 bases not matched to a gene. The CDR3 DNA sequence: TGTGCCAGCAGCTTGACAGGGGGCGGATCTCTGAGATATGGCTACACCTTC. Protein product: CASSLTGGGSLRYGYTF.

This clone was recorded once. The V and J genes are TRBV7-6 and TRBJ2-5; D is ambiguous. Deletions cut 5 bases from V and 5 bases from J, with 12 bases between. In germline, CDR1 is SGHVS, CDR2 FNYEAQ. This CDR3 comprises 13 residues. For the CDR3, the DNA is TGTGCCAGCAGCCCCATTGGGCGCGAGACCCAGTACTTC. The encoded protein is CASSPIGRETQYF.

The J gene is TRBJ2-5, the V gene TRBV6-5, with 9 bases lining up with TRBD1. The J call may be faulty, since TRBJ2-7 better matches the DNA end. Germline values: CDR1 MNHEY, CDR2 SVGAGI. This CDR3 contains 13 residues. CDR3 DNA sequence: TGTGCCAGCAGTCAGACAGGGGGCTACGAGCAGTACTTC. This translates into CASSQTGGYEQYF.